The clone carrying this T cell receptor beta chain was counted once. Profiling relied on immunoSEQ multiplex PCR, and the TCRdb table lists in-frame clones only, not all of them. The sample includes approximately 30,000 clones, roughly 86% seen only once; the top ten take roughly 1.6%. In germline, CDR1 is SQVTM, CDR2 ANQGSEA. The J segment lost 4 bases and the V segment lost 5 bases, leaving 4 bases of the junction unmatched. This CDR3 has 13 residues. The record originates from a study of preoperative IRX-2 immunotherapy in early breast cancer. Treatment noted: preoperative locoregional IRX-2 cytokine immunotherapy. Samples came from a phase Ib trial of preoperative locoregional IRX-2 cytokine immunotherapy.

This sample comprised tumor tissue, obtained after IRX-2 immunotherapy. This chain joins TRBV29-1 and TRBJ1-5, with 8 positions matching TRBD1. The origin of this receptor is a human donor with breast cancer. The CDR3 is CSVTDRGNQPQHF. The CDR3 bases are TGCAGCGTTACTGACAGGGGAAATCAGCCCCAGCATTTT.